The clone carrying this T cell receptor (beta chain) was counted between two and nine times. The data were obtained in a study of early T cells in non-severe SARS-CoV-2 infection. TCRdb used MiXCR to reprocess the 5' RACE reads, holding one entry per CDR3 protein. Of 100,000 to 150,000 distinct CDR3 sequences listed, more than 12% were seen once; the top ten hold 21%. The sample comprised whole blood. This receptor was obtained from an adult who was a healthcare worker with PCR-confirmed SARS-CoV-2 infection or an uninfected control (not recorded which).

Written as DNA, the CDR3 is TGTGCCATCCGAACAGGGCTTGGGACTAGCGGGGGATACACAGATACGCAGTATTTT. Its protein product is CAIRTGLGTSGGYTDTQYF. The chain has TRBV10-3 and TRBJ2-3; the match to TRBD2 covers 14 bases. V shed 8 bases and J 2 bases; nucleotides not matched to a gene: 15. This CDR3 spans 19 amino acids. Germline CDR1 reads ENHRY; CDR2 reads SYGVKD.